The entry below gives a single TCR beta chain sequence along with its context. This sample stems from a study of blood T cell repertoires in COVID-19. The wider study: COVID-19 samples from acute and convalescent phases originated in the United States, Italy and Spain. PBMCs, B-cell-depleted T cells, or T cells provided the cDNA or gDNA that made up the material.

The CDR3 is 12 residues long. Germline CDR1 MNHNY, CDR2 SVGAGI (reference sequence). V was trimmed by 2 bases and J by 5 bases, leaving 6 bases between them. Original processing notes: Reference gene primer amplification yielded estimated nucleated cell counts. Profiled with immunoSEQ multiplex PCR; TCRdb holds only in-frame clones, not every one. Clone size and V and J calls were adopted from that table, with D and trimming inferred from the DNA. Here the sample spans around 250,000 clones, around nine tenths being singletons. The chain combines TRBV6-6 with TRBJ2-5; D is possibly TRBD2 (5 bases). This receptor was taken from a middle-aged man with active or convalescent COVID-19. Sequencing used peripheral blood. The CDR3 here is CASSYERETQYF. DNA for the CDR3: TGTGCCAGCAGTTACGAGCGGGAGACCCAGTACTTC.